This TCR beta chain was identified in a study of post-analysis software for immune sequencing data. Overall study: Progressive-relapsing, secondary progressive and relapsing-remitting multiple sclerosis were among the disease courses included.

General observations from the study: Multiple sclerosis patients had significantly lower normalized Chao1 diversity than controls. About five TRBV segments (TRBV5-6, TRBV5-1 and TRBV20-1 among them) occurred more frequently in patients than in controls.

There are a few counts of this clonotype. What it recognizes is unknown. The CDR3 is 13 amino acids. V shed 3 bases and J shed 4 bases, with 10 bases lying between them. Germline CDR1 LNHNV, CDR2 YYDKDF (reference sequence). Libraries were made from TCR beta cDNA, and they carried unique molecular identifiers. In TCRdb, the PCR reads were re-called with MiXCR into one record per CDR3 protein. The sample consists of about 770,000 distinct CDR3 sequences, 46% of them appearing once. The clonotype was recovered from a girl aged 5-17 years with multiple sclerosis. The J gene is TRBJ2-7, the V gene TRBV15, with D perhaps matching TRBD2 (5 bases). Sequencing was performed on blood. CDR3 nucleotides: TGTGCCACCAGCAGGGACTTTAGATACGAGCAGTACTTC. Amino acids: CATSRDFRYEQYF.